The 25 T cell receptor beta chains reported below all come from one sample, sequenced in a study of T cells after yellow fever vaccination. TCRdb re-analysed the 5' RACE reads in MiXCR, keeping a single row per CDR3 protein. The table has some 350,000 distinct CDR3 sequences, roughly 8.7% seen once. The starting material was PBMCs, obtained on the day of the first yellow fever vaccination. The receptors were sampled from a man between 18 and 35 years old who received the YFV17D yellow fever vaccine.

The CDR3 protein is CSASRWRGNLETQYF. The CDR3 nucleotides are TGCAGTGCTAGCCGATGGCGGGGTAACCTGGAGACCCAGTACTTC. This sequence joins TRBV20-1 and TRBJ2-5; D is possibly TRBD2 (6 bases). This CDR3 comprises 15 residues. The germline gives CDR1 DFQATT, CDR2 SNEGSKA (reference sequence). With 3 bases removed from V and 5 bases from J, the gap between germline ends came to 19 bases.

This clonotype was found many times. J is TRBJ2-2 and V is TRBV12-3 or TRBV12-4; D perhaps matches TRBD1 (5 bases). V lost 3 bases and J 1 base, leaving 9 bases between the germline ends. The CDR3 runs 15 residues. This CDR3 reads CASSFGARNTGELFF. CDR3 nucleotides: TGTGCCAGCAGTTTTGGGGCCAGGAACACCGGGGAGCTGTTTTTT.

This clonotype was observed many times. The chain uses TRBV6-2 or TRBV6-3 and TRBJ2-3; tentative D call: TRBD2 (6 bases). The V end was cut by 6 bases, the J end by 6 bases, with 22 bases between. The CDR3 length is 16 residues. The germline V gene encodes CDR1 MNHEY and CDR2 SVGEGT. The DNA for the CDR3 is TGTGCCAGCAGCCGAGGGCTAGCGATCGGGTCCGATACGCAGTATTTT. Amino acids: CASSRGLAIGSDTQYF.

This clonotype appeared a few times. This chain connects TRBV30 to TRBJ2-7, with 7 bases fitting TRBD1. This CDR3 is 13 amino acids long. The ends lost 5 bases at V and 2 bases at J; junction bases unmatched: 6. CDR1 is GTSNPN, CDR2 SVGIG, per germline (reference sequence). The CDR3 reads CAWAQGVPYEQYF. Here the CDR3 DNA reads TGTGCCTGGGCTCAGGGGGTCCCCTACGAGCAGTACTTC. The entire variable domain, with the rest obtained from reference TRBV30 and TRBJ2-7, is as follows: SQTIHQWPATLVQPVGSPLSLECTVEGTSNPNLYWYRQAAGRGLQLLFYSVGIGQISSEVPQNLSASRPQDRQFILSSKKLLLSDSGFYLCAWAQGVPYEQYFGPGTRLTVT.

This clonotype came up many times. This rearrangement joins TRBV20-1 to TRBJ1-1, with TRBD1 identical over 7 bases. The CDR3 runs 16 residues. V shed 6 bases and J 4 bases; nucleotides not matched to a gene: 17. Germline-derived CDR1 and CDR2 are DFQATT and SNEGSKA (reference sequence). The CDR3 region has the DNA TGCAGTGCAAAACTTACAGGGGACGGTTGCTGCACTGAAGCTTTCTTT. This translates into CSAKLTGDGCCTEAFF.

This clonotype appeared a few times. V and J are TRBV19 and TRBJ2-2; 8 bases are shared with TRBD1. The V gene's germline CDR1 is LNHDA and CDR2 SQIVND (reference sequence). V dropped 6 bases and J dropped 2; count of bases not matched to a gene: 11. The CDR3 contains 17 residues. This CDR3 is CASSSTGAPFNTGELFF. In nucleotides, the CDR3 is TGTGCCAGTAGCTCGACAGGGGCACCCTTTAACACCGGGGAGCTGTTTTTT.

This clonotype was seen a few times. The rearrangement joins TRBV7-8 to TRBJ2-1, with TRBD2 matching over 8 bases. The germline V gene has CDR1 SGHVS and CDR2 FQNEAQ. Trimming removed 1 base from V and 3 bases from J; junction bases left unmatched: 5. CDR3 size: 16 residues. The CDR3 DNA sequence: TGTGCCAGCAGCTTAGAGGCGGGGGGTATCTACAATGAGCAGTTCTTC. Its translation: CASSLEAGGIYNEQFF. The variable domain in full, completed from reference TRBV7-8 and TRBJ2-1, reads GAGVSQSPRYKVAKRGQDVALRCDPISGHVSLFWYQQALGQGPEFLTYFQNEAQLDKSGLPSDRFFAERPEGSVSTLKIQRTQQEDSAVYLCASSLEAGGIYNEQFFGPGTRLTVL.

The CDR3 sequence is CASSLERGGHHEQYF. CDR3 sequence (DNA): TGTGCCAGCAGCCTTGAGCGGGGGGGCCACCACGAGCAGTACTTC. The rearrangement links TRBV6-2 or TRBV6-3 to TRBJ2-7; 10 nucleotides agree with TRBD2. This CDR3 has 15 residues. Germline-derived CDR1 and CDR2 are MNHEY and SVGEGT. With V trimmed by 6 bases and J by 5 bases, 10 bases remained unmatched.

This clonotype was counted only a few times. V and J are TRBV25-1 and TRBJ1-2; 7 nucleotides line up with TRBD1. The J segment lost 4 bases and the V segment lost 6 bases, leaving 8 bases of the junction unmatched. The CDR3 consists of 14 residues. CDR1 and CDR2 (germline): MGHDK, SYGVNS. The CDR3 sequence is CASSGIGTAYGYTF. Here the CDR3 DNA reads TGTGCCAGCAGCGGTATCGGGACAGCCTATGGCTACACCTTC.

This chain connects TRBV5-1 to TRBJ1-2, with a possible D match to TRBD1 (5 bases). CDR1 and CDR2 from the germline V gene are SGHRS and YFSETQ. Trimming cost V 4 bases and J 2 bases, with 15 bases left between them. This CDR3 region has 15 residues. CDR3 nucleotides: TGCGCCAGCAGCCTGGGAGGCTGGGGGAACTATGGCTACACCTTC. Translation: CASSLGGWGNYGYTF. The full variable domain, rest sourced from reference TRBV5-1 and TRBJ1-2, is KAGVTQTPRYLIKTRGQQVTLSCSPISGHRSVSWYQQTPGQGLQFLFEYFSETQRNKGNFPGRFSGRQFSNSRSEMNVSTLELGDSALYLCASSLGGWGNYGYTFGSGTRLTVV.

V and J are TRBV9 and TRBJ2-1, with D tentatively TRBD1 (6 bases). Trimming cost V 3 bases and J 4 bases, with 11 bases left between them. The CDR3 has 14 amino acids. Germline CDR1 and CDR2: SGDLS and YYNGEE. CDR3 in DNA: TGTGCCAGCAGCGAACAGGGAGTGTACAATGAGCAGTTCTTC. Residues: CASSEQGVYNEQFF.

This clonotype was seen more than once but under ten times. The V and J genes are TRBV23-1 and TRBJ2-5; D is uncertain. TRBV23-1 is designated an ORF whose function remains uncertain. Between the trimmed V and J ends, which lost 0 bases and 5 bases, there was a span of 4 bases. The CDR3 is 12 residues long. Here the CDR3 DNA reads TGCGCCAGCAGTCAATCTTGGGAGACCCAGTACTTC. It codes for CASSQSWETQYF.

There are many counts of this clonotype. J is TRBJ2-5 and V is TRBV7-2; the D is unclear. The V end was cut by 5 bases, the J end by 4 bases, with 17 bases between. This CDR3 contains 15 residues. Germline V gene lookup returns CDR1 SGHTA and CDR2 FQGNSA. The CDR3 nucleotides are TGTGCCAGCAGCCCCATGGGTGGGCCCGGAGAGACCCAGTACTTC. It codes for CASSPMGGPGETQYF.

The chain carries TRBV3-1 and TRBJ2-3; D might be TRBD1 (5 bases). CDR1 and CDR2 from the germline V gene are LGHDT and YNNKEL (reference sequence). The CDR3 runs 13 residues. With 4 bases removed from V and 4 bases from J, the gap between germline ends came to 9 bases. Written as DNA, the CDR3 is TGTGCCAGCAGCCTGACAGTCCCAGATACGCAGTATTTT. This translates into CASSLTVPDTQYF.

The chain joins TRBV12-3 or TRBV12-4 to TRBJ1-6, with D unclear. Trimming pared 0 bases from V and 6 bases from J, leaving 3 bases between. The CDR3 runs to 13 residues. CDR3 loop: CASSLAVNSPLHF. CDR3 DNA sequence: TGTGCCAGCAGTTTAGCCGTTAATTCACCCCTCCACTTT.

Here the CDR3 DNA reads TGCGCCAGCAGCTTGTTAAGCGAAACCTACAATGAGCAGTTCTTC. It codes for CASSLLSETYNEQFF. The chain links TRBV5-1 to TRBJ2-1; D not resolved. Trimming left V 1 base short and J 2 bases short, with 10 bases between. Germline CDR1 and CDR2: SGHRS and YFSETQ. This CDR3 region has 15 residues.

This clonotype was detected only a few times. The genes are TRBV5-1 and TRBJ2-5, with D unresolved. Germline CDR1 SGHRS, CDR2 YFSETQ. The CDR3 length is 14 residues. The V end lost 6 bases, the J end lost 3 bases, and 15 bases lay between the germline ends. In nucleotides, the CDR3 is TGCGCCAGCAACAGATCCCCCCCTGAAGAGACCCAGTACTTC. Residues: CASNRSPPEETQYF. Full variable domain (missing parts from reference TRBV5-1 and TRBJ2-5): KAGVTQTPRYLIKTRGQQVTLSCSPISGHRSVSWYQQTPGQGLQFLFEYFSETQRNKGNFPGRFSGRQFSNSRSEMNVSTLELGDSALYLCASNRSPPEETQYFGPGTRLLVL.

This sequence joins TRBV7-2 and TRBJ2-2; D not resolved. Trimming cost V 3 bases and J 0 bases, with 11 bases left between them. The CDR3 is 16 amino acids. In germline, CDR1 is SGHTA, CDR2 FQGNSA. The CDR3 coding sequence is TGTGCCAGCAGCTTCAGCCCGGTCACGAACACCGGGGAGCTGTTTTTT. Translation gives CASSFSPVTNTGELFF.

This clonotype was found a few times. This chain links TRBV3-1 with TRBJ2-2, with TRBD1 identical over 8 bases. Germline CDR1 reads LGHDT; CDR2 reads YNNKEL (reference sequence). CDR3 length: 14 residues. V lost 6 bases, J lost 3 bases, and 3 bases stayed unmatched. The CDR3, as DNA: TGTGCCAGCAGTCCAGGGGGCTACACCGGGGAGCTGTTTTTT. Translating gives CASSPGGYTGELFF.

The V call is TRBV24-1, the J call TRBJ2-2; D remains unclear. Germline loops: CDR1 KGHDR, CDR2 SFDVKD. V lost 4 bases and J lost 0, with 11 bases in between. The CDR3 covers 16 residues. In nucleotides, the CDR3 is TGTGCCACCAGTGAGCCCCAACACGCGAACACCGGGGAGCTGTTTTTT. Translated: CATSEPQHANTGELFF.

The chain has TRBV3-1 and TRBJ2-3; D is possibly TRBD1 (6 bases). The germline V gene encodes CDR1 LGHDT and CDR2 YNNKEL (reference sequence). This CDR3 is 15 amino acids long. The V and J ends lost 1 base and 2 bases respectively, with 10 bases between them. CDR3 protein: CASSQVGQPTDTQYF. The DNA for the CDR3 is TGTGCCAGCAGCCAAGTAGGACAGCCCACAGATACGCAGTATTTT.

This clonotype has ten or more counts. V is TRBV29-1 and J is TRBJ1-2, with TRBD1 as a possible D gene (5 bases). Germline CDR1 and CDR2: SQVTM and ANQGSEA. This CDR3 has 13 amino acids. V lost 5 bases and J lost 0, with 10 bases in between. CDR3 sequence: CSVWDATNYGYTF. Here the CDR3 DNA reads TGCAGCGTTTGGGACGCGACTAACTATGGCTACACCTTC. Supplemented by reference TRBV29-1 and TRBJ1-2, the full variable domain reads SAVISQKPSRDICQRGTSLTIQCQVDSQVTMMFWYRQQPGQSLTLIATANQGSEATYESGFVIDKFPISRPNLTFSTLTVSNMSPEDSSIYLCSVWDATNYGYTFGSGTRLTVV.

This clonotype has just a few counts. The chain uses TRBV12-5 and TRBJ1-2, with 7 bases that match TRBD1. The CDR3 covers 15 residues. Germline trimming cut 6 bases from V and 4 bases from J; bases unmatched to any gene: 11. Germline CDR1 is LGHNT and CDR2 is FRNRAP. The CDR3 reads CASGPPPRQGYGYTF. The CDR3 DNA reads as TGTGCTAGTGGCCCCCCCCCGAGACAGGGCTATGGCTACACCTTC.

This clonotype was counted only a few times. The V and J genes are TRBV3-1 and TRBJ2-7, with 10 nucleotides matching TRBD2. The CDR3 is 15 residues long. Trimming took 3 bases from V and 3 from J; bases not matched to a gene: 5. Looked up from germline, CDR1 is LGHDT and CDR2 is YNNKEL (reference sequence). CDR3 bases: TGTGCCAGCAGCCAGCCACTAGCGGGGATCTACGAGCAGTACTTC. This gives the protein CASSQPLAGIYEQYF.

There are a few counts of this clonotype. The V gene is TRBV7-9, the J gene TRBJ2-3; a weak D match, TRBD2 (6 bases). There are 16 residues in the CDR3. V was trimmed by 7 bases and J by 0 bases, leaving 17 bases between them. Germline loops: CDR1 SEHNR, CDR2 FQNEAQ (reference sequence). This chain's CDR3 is CASIHRGTPSTDTQYF. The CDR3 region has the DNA TGTGCCAGCATCCACCGGGGGACTCCTAGCACAGATACGCAGTATTTT.